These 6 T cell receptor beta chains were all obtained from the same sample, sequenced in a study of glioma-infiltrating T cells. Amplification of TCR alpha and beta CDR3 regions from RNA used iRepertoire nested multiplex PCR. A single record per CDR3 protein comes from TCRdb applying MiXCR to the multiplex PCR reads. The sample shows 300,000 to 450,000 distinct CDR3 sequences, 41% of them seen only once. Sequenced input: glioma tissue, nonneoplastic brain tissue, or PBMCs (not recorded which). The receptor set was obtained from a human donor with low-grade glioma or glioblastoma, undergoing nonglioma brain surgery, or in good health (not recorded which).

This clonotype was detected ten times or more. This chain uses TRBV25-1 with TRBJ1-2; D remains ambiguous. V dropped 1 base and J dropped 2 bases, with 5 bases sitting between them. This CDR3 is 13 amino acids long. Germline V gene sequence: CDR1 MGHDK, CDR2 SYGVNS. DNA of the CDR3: TGTGCCAGCAGTGAATGGAAAAACTATGGCTACACCTTC. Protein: CASSEWKNYGYTF.

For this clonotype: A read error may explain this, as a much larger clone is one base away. As DNA, the CDR3 is TGTGCCACCAGCTGGGACAGGGACACTGAAGCTTTCTTT. Protein: CATSWDRDTEAFF. V usage is TRBV15 and J usage is TRBJ1-1; TRBD1 matches 9 bases. The CDR3 covers 13 residues. Germline lookup yields CDR1 LNHNV and CDR2 YYDKDF (reference sequence). J gave up 3 bases and V 5 bases, and 1 base lay outside the gene matches.

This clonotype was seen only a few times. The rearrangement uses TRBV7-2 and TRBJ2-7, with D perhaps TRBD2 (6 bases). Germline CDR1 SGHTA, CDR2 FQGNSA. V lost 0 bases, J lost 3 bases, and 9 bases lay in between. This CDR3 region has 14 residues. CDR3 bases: TGTGCCAGCAGCTTAGCGGGTAGCGGCTACGAGCAGTACTTC. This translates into CASSLAGSGYEQYF.

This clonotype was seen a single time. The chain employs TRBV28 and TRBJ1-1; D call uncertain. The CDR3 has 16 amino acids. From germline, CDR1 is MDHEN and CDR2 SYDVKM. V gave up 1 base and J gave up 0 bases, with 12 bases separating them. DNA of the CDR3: TGTGCCAGCAGTTTATTAAGTCCGAGCCTGAACACTGAAGCTTTCTTT. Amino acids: CASSLLSPSLNTEAFF.

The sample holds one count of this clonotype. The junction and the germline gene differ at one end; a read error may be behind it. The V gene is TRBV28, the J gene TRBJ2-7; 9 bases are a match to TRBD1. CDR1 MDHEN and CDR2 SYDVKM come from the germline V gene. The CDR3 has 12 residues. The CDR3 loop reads CACSVTGGEQYF. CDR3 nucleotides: TGTGCCTGCAGCGTGACAGGGGGTGAGCAGTACTTC.

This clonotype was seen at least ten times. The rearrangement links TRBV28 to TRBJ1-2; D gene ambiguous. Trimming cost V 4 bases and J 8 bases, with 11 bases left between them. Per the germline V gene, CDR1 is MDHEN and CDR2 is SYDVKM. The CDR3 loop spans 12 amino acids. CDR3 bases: TGTGCCAGCAGTTCCCGGCAGTTGGGCTACACCTTC. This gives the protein CASSSRQLGYTF.